Listed below are T cell receptor beta chains from one sample, sequenced in a study of T cells in Graves' hyperthyroidism and ophthalmopathy. MiXCR, applied by TCRdb to the multiplex PCR reads, yields one record per CDR3 protein. The sample has approximately 360,000 distinct CDR3 sequences; approximately 25% are singletons. The sample comprised blood. The receptors come from a man aged 45-65 years with Graves' hyperthyroidism. Each CDR3 is given with its conserved first and last residue. D genes are given only for firm matches. Clone size, where shown, is once, few, many, or a class for clones that have expanded.

clone_size	d_call	v_call	j_call	cdr3_nt	cdr3_aa
NA	TRBD1	TRBV2	TRBJ1-1	TGTGCCAGCAGTCCCGGGACAGGAACCTACACTGAGGCTTTCTTT	CASSPGTGTYTEAFF
NA	NA	TRBV9	TRBJ1-2	TGTGCCAGCAGCGGGGCGGACTATGGCTACACCTTC	CASSGADYGYTF
many	TRBD2	TRBV20-1	TRBJ2-7	TGCAGTGCTAGAGGACTAGCGGACTACGAGCAGTACTTC	CSARGLADYEQYF
NA	NA	TRBV12-3/TRBV12-4	TRBJ2-1	TGTGCCAGCAGTTCCGGCCGACGGGGGTTAGACAATGAGCAGTTCTTC	CASSSGRRGLDNEQFF
NA	NA	TRBV15	TRBJ1-1	TGTGCAAGCAAGTGGGGGCGGAACACTGAAGCTTTCTTT	CASKWGRNTEAFF
few	NA	TRBV28	TRBJ2-1	TGTGCCAGCAGTTTCCCCTCACCTTACAATGAGCAGTTCTTC	CASSFPSPYNEQFF
NA	TRBD2	TRBV7-2	TRBJ2-1	TGTGCCAGCAGCTCCTCGACTAGCGGGAGAGGCGAGCAGTTCTTC	CASSSSTSGRGEQFF
few	NA	TRBV12-3/TRBV12-4	TRBJ2-1	TGTGCCAGCAGTTTAGGTTTCGGAGCTGTAACAGACAATGAGCAGTTCTTC	CASSLGFGAVTDNEQFF
few	TRBD2	TRBV6-1	TRBJ2-7	TGTGCCAGCAGTGAGTCCTGGGGTAGCGGGGCACGGTACGAGCAGTACTTC	CASSESWGSGARYEQYF
NA	NA	TRBV6-2/TRBV6-3	TRBJ2-1	TGTGCCAGCAGTTACGGACCGGGAGAAGTGAGTGAGCAGTTCTTC	CASSYGPGEVSEQFF
few	NA	TRBV7-2	TRBJ2-1	TGTGCCAGCAGCCCCTTTGGGGGAGCAATGAATGAGCAGTTCTTC	CASSPFGGAMNEQFF
few	NA	TRBV27	TRBJ2-7	TGTGCCAGCAGTTTAGAAAGGGGCAGGCCCTACGAGCAGTACTTC	CASSLERGRPYEQYF
few	NA	TRBV20-1	TRBJ1-2	TGCAGTGCTAGTCCTACCTCCTATGGCTACACCTTC	CSASPTSYGYTF
few	TRBD1	TRBV7-9	TRBJ1-2	TGTGCCAGCAGCTTAGAACTTGGGACAGCCTATGGCTACACCTTC	CASSLELGTAYGYTF
many	NA	TRBV11-2	TRBJ2-5	TGTGCCAGCAGCTTAGCTGGATCCCACGAGACCCAGTACTTC	CASSLAGSHETQYF
few	NA	TRBV24-1	TRBJ2-5	TGTGCCACCCAAAGGGCCGGCGACCAAGAGACCCAGTACTTC	CATQRAGDQETQYF
NA	TRBD1	TRBV6-1	TRBJ1-5	TGTGCCAGCAGAACCGGGACAGGGGGCATTGGGGGCAATCAGCCCCAGCATTTT	CASRTGTGGIGGNQPQHF
few	NA	TRBV7-9	TRBJ1-1	TGTGCCAGCACCGTTGGCCAGACTGAAGCTTTCTTT	CASTVGQTEAFF
NA	TRBD1	TRBV30	TRBJ1-6	TGTGCCCGGAGCCGAACAGGGGTTAATTCACCCCTCCACTTT	CARSRTGVNSPLHF
NA	NA	TRBV12-3/TRBV12-4	TRBJ2-7	TGTGCCAGCAGTTTAGCCGAGAACTACGAGCAGTACTTC	CASSLAENYEQYF
many	NA	TRBV2	TRBJ2-7	TGTGCCAGCAGACCTACAGGGTTGGGCGAGCAGTACTTC	CASRPTGLGEQYF
NA	TRBD1	TRBV19	TRBJ1-2	TGTGCCAGTAGTATTCGCCCGGGACAGTCCTATGGCTACACCTTC	CASSIRPGQSYGYTF
few	NA	TRBV20-1	TRBJ2-1	TGCAGTGCTAGAGAAAAGGGGCGGGGTCGCTACAATGAGCAGTTCTTC	CSAREKGRGRYNEQFF
NA	NA	TRBV24-1	TRBJ2-6	TGTGCCACCAGTCCAGGCCTCTCTGGGGCCAACGTCCTGACTTTC	CATSPGLSGANVLTF
many	NA	TRBV3-1	TRBJ2-1	TGTGCCAGCAGCCAAGGGAGAAGCGGCCACAATGAGCAGTTCTTC	CASSQGRSGHNEQFF
few	TRBD2	TRBV18	TRBJ2-1	TGTGCCAGCTCACCATCGGGACTAGTGAATGAGCAGTTCTTC	CASSPSGLVNEQFF
few	TRBD2	TRBV29-1	TRBJ2-1	TGCAGCGTTGACGTAGCGGGACTGGGAGGAAATGAGCAGTTCTTC	CSVDVAGLGGNEQFF
NA	NA	TRBV4-1	TRBJ2-3	TGCGCCAGCAGCCAAGCCTTCGAGGATACGCAGTATTTT	CASSQAFEDTQYF
few	NA	TRBV7-9	TRBJ2-7	TGTGCCAGCAGCGCGCGGGGCACCTACTCCTACGAGCAGTACTTC	CASSARGTYSYEQYF
NA	NA	TRBV12-3/TRBV12-4	TRBJ2-1	TGTGCCAGCATAGGCGACACTAACAATGAGCAGTTCTTC	CASIGDTNNEQFF
NA	NA	TRBV4-2	TRBJ1-1	TGTGCCAGCACCCCAGACTTCAGCGGCGGCACTGAAGCTTTCTTT	CASTPDFSGGTEAFF
NA	TRBD2	TRBV29-1	TRBJ2-1	TGCAGCGTAGCCCTGCGGGGGGCCTACAATGAGCAGTTCTTC	CSVALRGAYNEQFF
few	NA	TRBV6-1	TRBJ1-4	TGTGCCAGCAGTAATGCACCCGGGGGAGGCGAAAAACTGTTTTTT	CASSNAPGGGEKLFF
few	NA	TRBV24-1	TRBJ2-5	TGTGCCACCAGTGATGCCGGGATCTTGAAAGAGACCCAGTACTTC	CATSDAGILKETQYF
many	TRBD1	TRBV28	TRBJ2-3	TGTGCCAGCAGTCGACAGGGGGCTAGAGATACGCAGTATTTT	CASSRQGARDTQYF
NA	TRBD2	TRBV3-1	TRBJ2-1	TGTGCCAGCAGCCGAATTTTTACTAGCGGGAGAAGGTATGAGCAGTTCTTC	CASSRIFTSGRRYEQFF
few	NA	TRBV7-9	TRBJ2-5	TGTGCCAGCAGCCCTGGACTACGAGAGACCCAGTACTTC	CASSPGLRETQYF
many	TRBD2	TRBV3-1	TRBJ2-4	TGTGCCAGCAGCCAAGTAGCGGGAGAGGGCCTGGCCAAAAACATTCAGTACTTC	CASSQVAGEGLAKNIQYF
NA	NA	TRBV5-1	TRBJ2-1	TGCGCCAGCAGTTACCAGGGATACAGTGAGCAGTTCTTC	CASSYQGYSEQFF
once	NA	TRBV29-1	TRBJ1-2	TGCAGCGTTATGGGCAGTCGGGGCTACACCTTC	CSVMGSRGYTF
few	NA	TRBV12-3/TRBV12-4	TRBJ1-5	TGTGCCAGCAGTATCACAAACCCGCATCAGCCCCAGCATTTT	CASSITNPHQPQHF
NA	NA	TRBV6-1	TRBJ2-7	TGTGCCAGCACCCGGGGCGTCAACTCCTACGAGCAGTACTTC	CASTRGVNSYEQYF
NA	TRBD2	TRBV6-1	TRBJ2-6	TGTGCCTCAAGGAGGGGAGGGAACTCTGGGGCCAACGTCCTGACTTTC	CASRRGGNSGANVLTF
NA	TRBD1	TRBV10-2	TRBJ2-7	TGCGCCAGCACTTCGACAGGGAACGAGCAGTACTTC	CASTSTGNEQYF
many	TRBD1	TRBV24-1	TRBJ2-7	TGTGCCACCAGTGATACGACAGGGGGCTCCTACGAGCAGTACTTC	CATSDTTGGSYEQYF
few	NA	TRBV14	TRBJ2-2	TGTGCCAGCAGCCAAGTCCTACCAGGCCCCGGGGAGCTGTTTTTT	CASSQVLPGPGELFF
NA	NA	TRBV18	TRBJ2-2	TGTGCCAGCCCAATTGCCGGGGAGCTGTTTTTT	CASPIAGELFF
many	NA	TRBV2	TRBJ1-1	TGTGCCAGCAGGACCAACACTGAAGCTTTCTTT	CASRTNTEAFF
NA	NA	TRBV20-1	TRBJ2-1	TGCAGTGCTAGAGATCCCCGACGGTACAATGAGCAGTTCTTC	CSARDPRRYNEQFF
NA	NA	TRBV5-4	TRBJ2-7	TGTGCCAGCTCAACAGTAGGCTACGAGCAGTACTTC	CASSTVGYEQYF
NA	NA	TRBV12-3/TRBV12-4	TRBJ2-5	TGTGCCAGCAGTTTGACAGAACAAGAGACCCAGTACTTC	CASSLTEQETQYF
NA	TRBD2	TRBV29-1	TRBJ2-1	TGCAGCGTCTCAACTAGCGGGAGAGAGAATGAGCAGTTCTTC	CSVSTSGRENEQFF
many	NA	TRBV11-2	TRBJ2-7	TGTGCCAGCAGCGACAACAGGGCCTACGAGCAGTACTTC	CASSDNRAYEQYF
NA	NA	TRBV5-1	TRBJ1-6	TGCGCCAGCCGACCCGGGACAAGTAATTCACCCCTCCACTTT	CASRPGTSNSPLHF
many	NA	TRBV7-9	TRBJ2-1	TGTGCCAGCAGCTGGGCTATGTACAATGAGCAGTTCTTC	CASSWAMYNEQFF